The 22 T cell receptor beta chains below all came from one sample that was sequenced in a study of cytotoxic CD8 clonotypes in ibrutinib-treated CLL. Sequencing was performed with immunoSEQ multiplex PCR; in TCRdb, only in-frame clones are kept and a portion is missing. The sample lists 29,000 or so clones, 70% to 80% seen once, with 40% to 60% in the top ten. The sample consisted of PBMCs, taken after 36 months of ibrutinib treatment. Receptor source: a human donor with chronic lymphocytic leukemia.

The rearrangement joins TRBV7-9 to TRBJ1-4; 7 bases line up with TRBD1. The germline gives CDR1 SEHNR, CDR2 FQNEAQ (reference sequence). Trimming took 5 bases from V and 4 from J; bases not matched to a gene: 7. The CDR3 contains 15 residues. This CDR3 is CASSDRDSFNEKLFF. The CDR3 DNA reads TGTGCCAGCAGCGACCGGGACAGTTTTAATGAAAAACTGTTTTTT.

The chain uses TRBV10-3 and TRBJ2-3; D unresolved. V lost 3 bases and J 9 bases, leaving 13 bases between the germline ends. Germline V gene data show CDR1 as ENHRY and CDR2 as SYGVKD. The CDR3 runs 13 residues. CDR3 sequence reads: CAISEDSARTQYF. The CDR3 coding sequence is TGTGCCATCAGTGAAGATTCAGCGCGAACGCAGTATTTT.

The chain employs TRBV2 and TRBJ2-3, with 7 positions matching TRBD1. V gave up 1 base and J gave up 2 bases; unmatched junction bases: 6. The CDR3 covers 16 residues. In germline, CDR1 is SNHLY, CDR2 FYNNEI. CDR3 sequence reads: CASSEDGTDNTDTQYF. The CDR3 coding sequence is TGTGCCAGCAGTGAAGATGGGACAGACAACACAGATACGCAGTATTTT.

V gene TRBV7-2 combines with J gene TRBJ2-1, with TRBD2 matching over 14 bases. Germline CDR1 is SGHTA and CDR2 is FQGNSA. The CDR3 is 15 amino acids. The junction had 5 bases not matched to a gene; V was cut back by 5 bases and J by 8 bases. CDR3 sequence: CASSPGLAGGHEQFF. CDR3 DNA: TGTGCCAGCAGCCCCGGACTAGCGGGGGGACATGAGCAGTTCTTC.

The chain couples TRBV6-1 to TRBJ1-6; D gene unclear. Trimming left V 8 bases short and J 7 bases short, with 9 bases between. This CDR3 has 12 amino acids. Germline CDR1 and CDR2: MNHNS and SASEGT. CDR3 protein: CASLINNSPLHF. Written as DNA, the CDR3 is TGTGCCAGCCTTATTAACAATTCACCCCTCCACTTT.

This rearrangement joins TRBV9 to TRBJ1-1; D ambiguous. Germline values: CDR1 SGDLS, CDR2 YYNGEE. Trimming shortened V by 6 bases and J by 1 base, and 10 bases separated the two germline ends. CDR3 length equals 13 residues. CDR3 sequence reads: CASTSSENTEAFF. CDR3 nucleotides: TGTGCCAGCACTTCCTCAGAGAACACTGAAGCTTTCTTT.

The genes are TRBV4-3 and TRBJ1-1; D may be TRBD1 (5 bases). Germline assignment: CDR1 LGHNA and CDR2 YSLEER. Trimming removed 6 bases from V and 3 bases from J, with 11 bases in between. The CDR3 has 13 residues. DNA for the CDR3: TGCGCCAGCAGTCGGAAGGGGTACACTGAAGCTTTCTTT. It codes for CASSRKGYTEAFF.

In DNA form, the CDR3 reads TGCGCCAGCAGCCCCAGCGTGAACACTGAAGCTTTCTTT. As protein: CASSPSVNTEAFF. The chain links TRBV5-1 to TRBJ1-1; the D is unclear. There are 13 residues in the CDR3. Per the germline V gene, CDR1 is SGHRS and CDR2 is YFSETQ. V lost 4 bases, J lost 0 bases, and 7 bases lay in between.

The chain has TRBV7-9 and TRBJ1-4; the D is unclear. The CDR3 runs 16 residues. V was shortened by 1 base and J by 5 bases, with 14 bases between the two germline ends. Germline assignment: CDR1 SEHNR and CDR2 FQNEAQ (reference sequence). The CDR3 nucleotides are TGTGCCAGCAGCTTAGGAGGAACCCCACTGAATGAAAAACTGTTTTTT. It specifies CASSLGGTPLNEKLFF.

This clone has only a few counts. The rearrangement joins TRBV4-1 to TRBJ2-3, with D possibly TRBD2 on 5 matching bases. Germline V CDR1 and CDR2: MGHRA, YSYEKL. The CDR3 has 13 amino acids. Trimming stripped 11 bases from V and 4 bases from J, with 16 bases between. The CDR3 region has the DNA TGCGCCGCACGGGGAGTAGGTCCAGATACGCAGTATTTT. Translating it yields CAARGVGPDTQYF.

The chain employs TRBV6-5 and TRBJ2-7; D gene ambiguous. V was pared by 0 bases and J by 0 bases, with 9 bases between. The CDR3 runs to 15 residues. Germline V gene lookup returns CDR1 MNHEY and CDR2 SVGAGI. The CDR3 DNA follows: TGTGCCAGCAGTTACTCTTCCCGGTTCTCCTACGAGCAGTACTTC. Protein sequence: CASSYSSRFSYEQYF.

The V and J genes are TRBV28 and TRBJ1-4, with no clear D. The germline V gene encodes CDR1 MDHEN and CDR2 SYDVKM. The CDR3 is made up of 13 amino acids. V was cut by 2 bases and J by 7 bases, with 8 bases left in between. CDR3 protein: CASSLIVGEKLFF. The CDR3 region has the DNA TGTGCCAGCAGTTTAATTGTGGGTGAAAAACTGTTTTTT. The full variable domain, in which reference TRBV28 and TRBJ1-4 provide the parts outside the CDR3, is DVKVTQSSRYLVKRTGEKVFLECVQDMDHENMFWYRQDPGLGLRLIYFSYDVKMKEKGDIPEGYSVSREKKERFSLILESASTNQTSMYLCASSLIVGEKLFFGSGTQLSVL.

The rearrangement joins TRBV6-1 to TRBJ2-7; D gene uncertain. CDR3 length: 12 amino acids. CDR1 is MNHNS, CDR2 SASEGT, per germline. Trimming stripped 5 bases from V and 9 bases from J, with 14 bases between. This CDR3 reads CASSPEASRQYF. CDR3 nucleotides: TGTGCCAGCAGTCCCGAGGCCTCTCGGCAGTACTTC.

This sequence joins TRBV11-2 and TRBJ2-7; TRBD1 matches at 7 bases. This CDR3 is 15 amino acids long. V was pared by 4 bases and J by 2 bases, with 8 bases of the junction left unmatched. Germline V gene data show CDR1 as SGHAT and CDR2 as FQNNGV. In nucleotides, the CDR3 is TGTGCCAGCAGCTCCCAGGACAGGTTCCCCTACGAGCAGTACTTC. Amino acids: CASSSQDRFPYEQYF.

The rearrangement links TRBV6-5 to TRBJ1-3; D gene uncertain. Germline loops: CDR1 MNHEY, CDR2 SVGAGI. V lost 5 bases to trimming and J lost 0 bases, with 5 bases between them. CDR3 length equals 13 residues. CDR3 in DNA: TGTGCCAGCAGTGCTCGCTCTGGAAACACCATATATTTT. This codes for CASSARSGNTIYF.

In this sample, this clone turned up a few times. This rearrangement joins TRBV5-1 to TRBJ2-7; D is ambiguous. Trimming left V 3 bases short and J 0 bases short, with 4 bases between. The CDR3 extends over 12 amino acids. The V gene's germline CDR1 is SGHRS and CDR2 YFSETQ. The CDR3 sequence: CASSYNSYEQYF. For the CDR3, the DNA is TGCGCCAGCAGCTATAACTCCTACGAGCAGTACTTC.

The chain links TRBV19 to TRBJ2-1, with TRBD1 as a possible D gene (6 bases). The ends were cut back, 10 bases at V and 4 bases at J, with 20 bases in the middle. Germline-derived CDR1 and CDR2 are LNHDA and SQIVND (reference sequence). The CDR3 spans 15 residues. The CDR3 sequence is CATQPLGAPYNEQFF. Written as DNA, the CDR3 is TGTGCCACTCAGCCACTGGGGGCTCCTTACAATGAGCAGTTCTTC.

The J gene is TRBJ1-2, the V gene TRBV7-8; 10 positions agree with TRBD1. The CDR3 spans 13 residues. V dropped 5 bases and J dropped 8; count of bases not matched to a gene: 5. The V gene's germline CDR1 is SGHVS and CDR2 FQNEAQ. This CDR3 reads CASSPDRGRGYTF. In DNA form, the CDR3 reads TGTGCCAGCAGCCCAGACAGGGGGCGCGGCTACACCTTC. The whole variable domain, filled in from reference TRBV7-8 and TRBJ1-2, reads GAGVSQSPRYKVAKRGQDVALRCDPISGHVSLFWYQQALGQGPEFLTYFQNEAQLDKSGLPSDRFFAERPEGSVSTLKIQRTQQEDSAVYLCASSPDRGRGYTFGSGTRLTVV.

V is TRBV9 and J is TRBJ1-2, with 12 bases lining up with TRBD1. V lost 0 bases, J lost 3 bases, and 3 bases stayed unmatched. The CDR3 totals 16 residues. Germline V gives CDR1 SGDLS, CDR2 YYNGEE. This CDR3 reads CASSVAGTGGDYGYTF. CDR3 nucleotide sequence: TGTGCCAGCAGCGTAGCAGGGACAGGGGGCGACTATGGCTACACCTTC.

The CDR3 DNA is TGTGCCAGCGGGCGAACGACAGCCACCTACGAGCAGTACTTC. It encodes CASGRTTATYEQYF. The V call is TRBV21-1, the J call TRBJ2-7; TRBD1, as called in the table, went unchecked against the DNA. TRBV21-1 is annotated as a pseudogene. This CDR3 region has 14 residues.

This chain connects TRBV6-6 to TRBJ2-7; D might be TRBD1 (6 bases). The V gene's germline CDR1 is MNHNY and CDR2 SVGAGI (reference sequence). V lost 7 bases and J lost 2, with 12 bases in between. The CDR3 covers 13 residues. The CDR3 here is CASTLGGAYEQYF. The DNA for the CDR3 is TGTGCCAGCACCCTAGGGGGTGCCTACGAGCAGTACTTC.

The chain recombines TRBV5-6 with TRBJ1-5; perhaps TRBD1 as D (5 bases). With 4 bases removed from V and 1 base from J, the gap between germline ends came to 15 bases. The CDR3 has 16 amino acids. Germline loops: CDR1 SGHDT, CDR2 YYEEEE. The CDR3 DNA follows: TGTGCCAGCAGCGCCGGCGCGGGACCAAGCAATCAGCCCCAGCATTTT. Protein product: CASSAGAGPSNQPQHF.